The 9 T cell receptor beta chains listed next were all sequenced from one sample in a study of T cell clonality in common variable immunodeficiency (dated by TCRdb to 2014 to 2015). Libraries were built with the immunoSEQ multiplex PCR assay. TCRdb took over this immuneACCESS table, retaining in-frame rearrangements with V and J assigned. Such tables are incomplete; in checked studies, under half of the missing clones stem from an unresolved V gene, and the remainder is unexplained. The sample counts 50,000 to 70,000 clones, each observed more than once. The ten biggest clones cover around 0.8% of the sample. The sample consisted of peripheral blood mononuclear cells. Every receptor here comes from a person between 18 and 70 years old in good health.

This clone was found many times. The read stops 3 residues short of the end of the CDR3; the missing end is completed from the germline J gene. This sequence joins TRBV19 and TRBJ1-4; D ambiguous. Germline values: CDR1 LNHDA, CDR2 SQIVND (reference sequence). This CDR3 is built from 14 residues. V lost 3 bases to trimming and J lost 0 bases, with 5 bases between them. The chain's CDR3 is CASSISPTNEKLFF. The CDR3 DNA, read in part, is TGTGCCAGTAGTATCTCCCCAACTAATGAAAAA.

By share, this clone ranks as medium-sized (0.01 to 0.1%). Read sequence stops 3 residues before the CDR3 end, and the germline J gene provides the missing end. The rearrangement uses TRBV2 and TRBJ2-1; 13 nucleotides line up with TRBD2. The germline V gene has CDR1 SNHLY and CDR2 FYNNEI. The CDR3 runs to 13 residues. V shed 9 bases and J 5 bases; nucleotides not matched to a gene: 1. The CDR3 loop reads CASGLAGDNEQFF. The sequenced part of the CDR3 DNA is TGTGCCAGTGGACTAGCGGGGGACAATGAG.

The table lists this clone with many counts. The sequenced fragment ends 3 residues before the CDR3 boundary, so the rest is inferred from the germline J gene. The J gene is TRBJ2-1, the V gene TRBV28; 7 positions match TRBD1. CDR3 size: 16 residues. The germline gives CDR1 MDHEN, CDR2 SYDVKM. V dropped 5 bases and J dropped 6; count of bases not matched to a gene: 13. CDR3 DNA (partial): TGTGCCAGCAGTCGTACCGGGACAGTCCAAGGCAATGAG. Amino acids: CASSRTGTVQGNE. The entire CDR3 protein reads CASSRTGTVQGNEQFF. Full variable domain (rest looked up from reference TRBV28 and TRBJ2-1): DVKVTQSSRYLVKRTGEKVFLECVQDMDHENMFWYRQDPGLGLRLIYFSYDVKMKEKGDIPEGYSVSREKKERFSLILESASTNQTSMYLCASSRTGTVQGNEQFFGPGTRLTVL.

This clone came up many times. The read stops 3 residues short of the end of the CDR3; the missing end is completed from the germline J gene. The chain is built from TRBV18 and TRBJ1-4; D uncertain. The CDR3 length is 14 residues. CDR1 and CDR2 (germline): KGHSH, LQKENI. Trimming removed 0 bases from V and 7 bases from J, with 9 bases in between. The part of the CDR3 DNA that was read is TGTGCCAGCTCACCACCAGGGCGAGCTGAAAAA. It encodes CASSPPGRAEK. From start to end, the CDR3 is CASSPPGRAEKLFF.

This clone appeared many times. The read terminates 3 residues before the CDR3 end, so the remaining end is supplied by the germline J gene. V gene TRBV2 combines with J gene TRBJ2-3; 9 bases map to TRBD2. This CDR3 spans 16 amino acids. V gave up 6 bases and J gave up 1 base; unmatched junction bases: 8. Germline V gene data show CDR1 as SNHLY and CDR2 as FYNNEI. CDR3 in amino acids: CASSRRSGGGTDTQYF. The covered CDR3 bases are TGTGCCAGCAGCCGACGTAGCGGGGGAGGCACAGATACG.

This clone was recorded at least ten times. The read ends 3 residues early relative to the CDR3; the germline J gene fills the gap. The V call is TRBV7-6, the J call TRBJ2-5, with D unclear. In germline, CDR1 is SGHVS, CDR2 FNYEAQ. This CDR3 contains 14 residues. Trimming took 0 bases from V and 2 from J, leaving 7 bases between them. The CDR3 DNA, read in part, is TGTGCCAGCAGCTTAGCGACTGCGCAAGAGACC. The encoded protein is CASSLATAQET. The complete CDR3 sequence is CASSLATAQETQYF.

This clone appeared many times. The sequenced fragment ends 3 residues before the CDR3 boundary, so the rest is inferred from the germline J gene. This chain connects TRBV29-1 to TRBJ2-3; D not certain. CDR3 length: 11 residues. V lost 2 bases, J lost 8 bases, and 8 bases lay in between. From germline, CDR1 is SQVTM and CDR2 ANQGSEA. The sequenced part of the CDR3 DNA is TGCAGCGTTGAACTCCTAGGTACG. Translated: CSVELLGT. The CDR3 reads in full as CSVELLGTQYF.

At least ten counts were recorded for this clone. The read is 3 residues too short to cover the CDR3 end, so that end is filled in from the germline J gene. The V and J genes are TRBV6-1 and TRBJ2-5; 7 bases align to TRBD1. From germline, CDR1 is MNHNS and CDR2 SASEGT. Germline trimming cut 4 bases from V and 5 bases from J; bases unmatched to any gene: 13. CDR3 length: 16 amino acids. This CDR3 reads CASSATGTYPIETQYF. The CDR3 DNA, read in part, is TGTGCCAGCAGTGCGACAGGGACGTACCCAATCGAGACC.

This clone occurred many times. The read is 3 residues too short to cover the CDR3 end, so that end is filled in from the germline J gene. The V gene is TRBV2, the J gene TRBJ1-2; D is undetermined. The CDR3 loop spans 12 amino acids. V lost 7 bases and J 5 bases, leaving 11 bases between the germline ends. The V gene's germline CDR1 is SNHLY and CDR2 FYNNEI. The CDR3 protein is CASTFDNYGYTF. The CDR3 DNA, read in part, is TGTGCCAGCACCTTTGACAATTATGGC.